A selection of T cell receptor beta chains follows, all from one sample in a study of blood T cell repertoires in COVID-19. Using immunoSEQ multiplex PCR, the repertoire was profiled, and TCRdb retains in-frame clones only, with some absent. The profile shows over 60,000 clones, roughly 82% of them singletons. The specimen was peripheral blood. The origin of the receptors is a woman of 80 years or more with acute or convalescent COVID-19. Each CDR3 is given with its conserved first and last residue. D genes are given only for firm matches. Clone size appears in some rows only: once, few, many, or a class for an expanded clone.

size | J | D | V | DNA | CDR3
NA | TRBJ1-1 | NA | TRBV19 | TGTGCCAGTAGGGTAGGAGGATCCACCGCCATGAACACTGAAGCTTTCTTT | CASRVGGSTAMNTEAFF
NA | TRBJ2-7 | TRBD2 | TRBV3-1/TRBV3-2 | TGTGCCAGCAACCCGGGGGGGAGTTCCTTCAAGCAGTACTTC | CASNPGGSSFKQYF
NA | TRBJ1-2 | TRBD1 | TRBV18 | TGTGCCAGCTCACCATCGACAGGGGTTAATTATGGCTACACCTTC | CASSPSTGVNYGYTF
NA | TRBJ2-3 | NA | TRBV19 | TGTGCCAGTAGCAAACGGGACACCGATACGCAGTATTTT | CASSKRDTDTQYF
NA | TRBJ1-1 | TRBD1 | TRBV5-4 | TGTGCCAGCAGCCGGCCCGGGACAGGGGACACTGAAGCTTTCTTT | CASSRPGTGDTEAFF
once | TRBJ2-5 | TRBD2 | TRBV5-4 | TGTGCCAGCAGCTTGCCCCCTCGACTAGCGGGAAGACAAGAGACCCAGTACTTC | CASSLPPRLAGRQETQYF
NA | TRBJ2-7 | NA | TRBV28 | TGTGCCAGCACCTCTACCCCTGGGGCCGGGTTACCGCCTTACGAGCAGTACTTC | CASTSTPGAGLPPYEQYF
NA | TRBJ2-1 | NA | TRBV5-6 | TGTGCCAGCAGTATACAGGGTATGCAGTTCTTC | CASSIQGMQFF
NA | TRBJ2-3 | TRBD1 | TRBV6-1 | TGTGCCAGCAGTGAATGGTCCGGGACAGGGTTAGATACGCAGTATTTT | CASSEWSGTGLDTQYF
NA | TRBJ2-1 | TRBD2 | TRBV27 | TGTGCCAGCAGTTTGGGGCGGGAGGGCTACAATGAGCAGTTCTTC | CASSLGREGYNEQFF
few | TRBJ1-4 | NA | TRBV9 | TGTGCCAGCAGCCCCCCGGAGGGGTGGGAAAAACTGTTTTTT | CASSPPEGWEKLFF
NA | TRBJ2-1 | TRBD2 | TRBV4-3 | TGCGCCAGCAGCCAAGATCGGGGAGGGATCCATGAGCAGTTCTTC | CASSQDRGGIHEQFF
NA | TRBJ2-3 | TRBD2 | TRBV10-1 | TGCGCCAGCAGTGAGTCGGGAGCGGGAGAAAAAGATACGCAGTATTTT | CASSESGAGEKDTQYF
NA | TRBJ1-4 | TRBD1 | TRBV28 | TGTGCCAGCAGTCCACAGGGGCAGGGTGAAAAACTGTTTTTT | CASSPQGQGEKLFF
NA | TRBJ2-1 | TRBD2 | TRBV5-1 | TGCGCCAGCAGCTTGGCGGGTAGCGGGAGAATCAACAATGAGCAGTTCTTC | CASSLAGSGRINNEQFF